This T cell receptor (beta chain) was identified during a study of regulatory T cells in long-lasting Graves disease. The length of the CDR3 is 12 residues. V lost 5 bases and J lost 2, with 6 bases in between. Per germline, CDR1 SGHAT and CDR2 FQNNGV. Study findings and constraints: Persistent patients had more shared public clonotypes (around 2,500) than new patients (approximately 920).

This clonotype was seen ten or more times. Its antigen is not identified. Time point meaning: newly diagnosed GD, antithyroid drugs for less than 3 months. RNA extracted from PBMCs served as the sequencing template. From an endocrinology department in Xi'an, China, came the patients. The TCR beta library used iRepertoire HTBI primers with Arm-PCR amplification of CDR3. MiXCR was run by TCRdb on the multiplex PCR reads, yielding one entry per CDR3 protein. The sample lists 250,000 to 400,000 distinct CDR3 sequences; approximately 20% were seen once. This receptor was obtained from a female donor with Graves disease. The chain couples TRBV11-2 to TRBJ1-2, with D unresolved. The specimen was peripheral blood mononuclear cells (PBMCs), collected at new diagnosis, from a patient treated with antithyroid drugs. The CDR3, as DNA: TGTGCCAGCAGCCAAGAGAACTATGGCTACACCTTC. The encoded protein is CASSQENYGYTF.